This note documents a single T cell receptor (beta chain) sequence. This receptor's antigen is unknown. It has no much larger one-base neighbor in the sample; base qualities were not kept. Whole blood was collected in K2EDTA tubes by collaborating institutions according to the institutions' own protocols. For TCRbeta analysis, collaborator samples were shipped as frozen whole blood, as isolated PBMCs, or as DNA extracted from either sample type. TCRbeta CDR3 regions were amplified from genomic DNA using the immunoSEQ Assay, a bias-controlled multiplex PCR. Turning to the authors' computational methods: Nucleated cell counts per sample were estimated from amplification of reference gene primers within the assay. Sequence reads were collapsed and filtered to measure the absolute abundance of every unique TCRbeta CDR3 rearrangement. Productive Simpson clonality was computed per sample as the square root of Simpson's diversity index over productive rearrangements. In its TCRdb copy, this immuneACCESS table keeps in-frame sequences only and misses some clones. Where compared with another copy, unresolved V genes explain less than half of these, and the others have no known cause. V and J calls and clone size follow that table, whereas D and trimming were derived from the DNA. For this sample there are 200,000 to 300,000 clones; roughly 80% appear just once. Of the sample, approximately 8% is held by the ten largest clones.

Sequences SGHRS (CDR1) and YFSETQ (CDR2) are obtained from the germline V gene. From the cysteine through the phenylalanine, the CDR3 covers 16 amino acids. Kept here is only the CDR3 DNA, which spans 48 bases and is read in frame from base 1. From V the trimming removes 2 bases and from J it removes 7 bases, while the gene matches leave 11 bases of the junction unaccounted for. This sample stems from a study of blood T cell repertoires in COVID-19 (TCRdb year 2020). Describing the broader study: The collaborator samples originated in the United States, Italy and Spain and spanned the acute and convalescent phases of COVID-19. The material from the prospective study consisted of cDNA or gDNA derived from T cells, B-cell-depleted T cells, or PBMCs. The dataset comprised deeply sampled blood TCRbeta repertoires from subjects exposed to, actively infected with, or recovered from COVID-19. A freely available public database, intended as a resource for researchers studying the immune response to SARS-CoV-2, is where the repertoires were released. Samples were obtained from the ongoing ImmuneRACE study (first 160 participants) and from approximately 1,200 subjects provided by 6 global collaborators. Sample metadata almost always included a de-identified subject ID, COVID-19 status, age in years and sex. HLA class I and class II types, where available, came from metadata supplied by the sample provider rather than from assay-based typing.

Beyond this particular receptor, the publication reports: How much clinical and demographic metadata was included differed by source and by participant, and the metadata was provided uncurated.

The sequence was obtained from a woman over 75 with acute or convalescent COVID-19. Recombination joined TRBV5-1 with TRBJ2-5; 10 bases in the middle match TRBD1. The sample taken for sequencing was peripheral blood. The sequenced DNA: TGCGCCAGCAGCTTTTACGGGACAGGGGCTTCGGGGACCCAGTACTTC. Its product reads: CASSFYGTGASGTQYF.